What follows describes a single TCR beta chain. V shed 4 bases, J shed 3 bases, and the junction held 6 bases outside the gene matches. The germline V gene encodes CDR1 SGHNT and CDR2 YYREEE (reference sequence). There are 15 residues in the CDR3. These data are taken from a study of blood T cell repertoires in COVID-19. Libraries were prepared by immunoSEQ multiplex PCR; TCRdb keeps only in-frame clonotypes and omits some of them. The sample contains some 180,000 clones, about nine tenths of which appear only once. The clonotype originates from a man aged 35 to 55 with acute or convalescent COVID-19. The material sequenced was peripheral blood. The chain combines TRBV5-4 with TRBJ1-3, with 8 bases matching TRBD1. In DNA, the CDR3 is TGTGCCAGCAGCACACCCGGACAGGGTGGAAACACCATATATTTT. Translated, it gives CASSTPGQGGNTIYF.